The 3 T cell receptor beta chains reported below all come from one sample, sequenced in a study of blood T cell repertoires in COVID-19. Only in-frame clones appear in the TCRdb table, and some are missing; sequencing was by immunoSEQ multiplex PCR. Of about 130,000 clones in the sample, about 86% were seen once. The sample comprised PBMCs or T cells enriched from blood (not recorded which). Receptors were obtained from a man aged 35-49 years with acute COVID-19.

As regards this clone: The junction and the germline gene differ at one end; a read error may be behind it. The genes are TRBV19 and TRBJ2-3; the match to TRBD2 covers 10 bases. CDR1 is LNHDA and CDR2 is SQIVND in the germline V gene (reference sequence). This CDR3 has 19 amino acids. CDR3 in DNA: TGTGCTAGTAGTGGTTGGCCTAGCGGGGGCCTTTCTCATACAGATACGCAGTATTTT. Translating it yields CASSGWPSGGLSHTDTQYF.

The chain combines TRBV3-1 (or the pseudogene TRBV3-2) with TRBJ2-7; D is possibly TRBD2 (5 bases). V was cut by 1 base and J by 2 bases, with 9 bases left in between. The CDR3 loop spans 14 amino acids. CDR1 and CDR2 (germline): LGHDT, YNNKEL (reference sequence). The CDR3 DNA sequence: TGTGCCAGCAGCCAAGGGGAGTTACCCTACGAGCAGTACTTC. Amino acid sequence: CASSQGELPYEQYF.

On this clone itself: Sequence at one end of the junction differs from germline and may be a read error. The chain uses TRBV7-9 and TRBJ1-1, with a tentative D call TRBD1 (5 bases). Looked up from germline, CDR1 is SEHNR and CDR2 is FQNEAQ (reference sequence). This CDR3 region has 13 residues. The DNA for the CDR3 is TGTGCCAGCAGATTAGATGGGGCGCGAGGAGCTTTCTTT. Translated: CASRLDGARGAFF.